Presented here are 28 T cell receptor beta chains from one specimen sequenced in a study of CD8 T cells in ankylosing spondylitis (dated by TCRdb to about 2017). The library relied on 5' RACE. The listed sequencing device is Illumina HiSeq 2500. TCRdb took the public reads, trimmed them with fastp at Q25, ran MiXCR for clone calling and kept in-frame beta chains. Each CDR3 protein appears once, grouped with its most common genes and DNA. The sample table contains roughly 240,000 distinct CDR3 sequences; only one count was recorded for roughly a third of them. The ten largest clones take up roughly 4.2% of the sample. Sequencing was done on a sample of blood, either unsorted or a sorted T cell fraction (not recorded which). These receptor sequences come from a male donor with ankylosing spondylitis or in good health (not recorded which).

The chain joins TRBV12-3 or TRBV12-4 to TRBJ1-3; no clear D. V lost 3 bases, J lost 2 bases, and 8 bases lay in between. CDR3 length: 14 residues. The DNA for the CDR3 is TGTGCCAGCAGTTTGAGCGGGGCTGGAAACACCATATATTTT. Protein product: CASSLSGAGNTIYF.

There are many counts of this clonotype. The CDR3 loop is CASSFVQNTEAFF. CDR3 in DNA: TGTGCCAGCAGCTTTGTTCAGAACACTGAAGCTTTCTTT. This sequence joins TRBV5-6 and TRBJ1-1; D not certain. The V and J ends lost 2 bases and 1 base respectively, with 6 bases between them. The CDR3 sequence is 13 residues long. Germline V CDR1 and CDR2: SGHDT, YYEEEE.

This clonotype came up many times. CDR3 in amino acids: CSARVASGDHSYEQYF. CDR3 bases: TGCAGTGCTAGAGTGGCTAGCGGGGATCACTCCTACGAGCAGTACTTC. This chain connects TRBV20-1 to TRBJ2-7, with 9 bases that match TRBD2. Germline V lookup: CDR1 DFQATT, CDR2 SNEGSKA (reference sequence). With V trimmed by 1 base and J by 0 bases, 7 bases remained unmatched. The CDR3 is 16 amino acids.

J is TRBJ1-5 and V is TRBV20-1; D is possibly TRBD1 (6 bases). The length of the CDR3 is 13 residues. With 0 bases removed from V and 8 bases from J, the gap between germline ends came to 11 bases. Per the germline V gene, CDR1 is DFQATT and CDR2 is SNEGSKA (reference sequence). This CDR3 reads CSAREGAPKPQHF. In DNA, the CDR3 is TGCAGTGCTAGAGAGGGGGCTCCCAAGCCCCAGCATTTT.

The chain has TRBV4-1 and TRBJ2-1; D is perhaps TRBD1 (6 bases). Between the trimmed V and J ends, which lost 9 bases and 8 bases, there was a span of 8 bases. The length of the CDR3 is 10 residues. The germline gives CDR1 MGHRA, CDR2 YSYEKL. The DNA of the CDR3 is TGCGCCAGTGGGGGCCATGAGCAGTTCTTC. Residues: CASGGHEQFF.

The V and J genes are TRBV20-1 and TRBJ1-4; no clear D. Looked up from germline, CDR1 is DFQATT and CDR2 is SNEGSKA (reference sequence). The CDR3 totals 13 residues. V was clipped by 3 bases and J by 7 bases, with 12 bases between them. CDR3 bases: TGCAGTGCTAGTGCTGACACTGGTGAAAAACTGTTTTTT. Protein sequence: CSASADTGEKLFF.

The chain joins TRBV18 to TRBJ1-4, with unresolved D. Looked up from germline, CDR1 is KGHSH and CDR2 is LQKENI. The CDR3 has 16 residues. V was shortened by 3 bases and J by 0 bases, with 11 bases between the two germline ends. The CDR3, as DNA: TGTGCCAGCTCACCGGGCAGAGAGTCAACTAATGAAAAACTGTTTTTT. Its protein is CASSPGRESTNEKLFF.

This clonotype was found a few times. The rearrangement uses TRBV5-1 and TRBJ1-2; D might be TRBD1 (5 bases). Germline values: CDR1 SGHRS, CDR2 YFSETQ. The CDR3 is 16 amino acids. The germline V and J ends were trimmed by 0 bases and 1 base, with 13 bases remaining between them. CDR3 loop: CASSLVTGTLNYGYTF. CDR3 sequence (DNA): TGCGCCAGCAGCTTGGTAACCGGGACGCTTAACTATGGCTACACCTTC. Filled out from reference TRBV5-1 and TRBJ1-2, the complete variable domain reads KAGVTQTPRYLIKTRGQQVTLSCSPISGHRSVSWYQQTPGQGLQFLFEYFSETQRNKGNFPGRFSGRQFSNSRSEMNVSTLELGDSALYLCASSLVTGTLNYGYTFGSGTRLTVV.

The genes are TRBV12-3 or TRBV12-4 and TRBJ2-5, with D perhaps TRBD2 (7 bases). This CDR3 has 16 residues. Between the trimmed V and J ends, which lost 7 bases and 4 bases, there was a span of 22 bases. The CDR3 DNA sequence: TGTGCCAGCAAGTATTCGGGCGGGGGCCGCCCAGAGACCCAGTACTTC. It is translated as CASKYSGGGRPETQYF.

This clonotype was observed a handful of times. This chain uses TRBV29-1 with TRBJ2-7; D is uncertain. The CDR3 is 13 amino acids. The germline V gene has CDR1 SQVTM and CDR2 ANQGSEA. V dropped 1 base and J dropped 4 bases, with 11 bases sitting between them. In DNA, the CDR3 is TGCAGCGTTGAAGGGGTAGATCCGTACGAGCAGTACTTC. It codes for CSVEGVDPYEQYF.

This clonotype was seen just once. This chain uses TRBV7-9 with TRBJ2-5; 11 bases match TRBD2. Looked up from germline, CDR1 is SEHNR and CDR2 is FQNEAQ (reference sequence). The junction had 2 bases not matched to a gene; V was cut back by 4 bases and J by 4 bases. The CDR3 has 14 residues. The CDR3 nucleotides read TGTGCCAGCAGCTCGGGACTAGCGGCAGAGACCCAGTACTTC. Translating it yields CASSSGLAAETQYF.

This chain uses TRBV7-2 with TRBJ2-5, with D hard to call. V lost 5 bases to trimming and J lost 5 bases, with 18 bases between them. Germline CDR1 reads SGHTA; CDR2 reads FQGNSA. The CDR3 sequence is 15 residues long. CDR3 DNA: TGTGCCAGCAGCCCGAGCGCGCGACCGGAGGAGACCCAGTACTTC. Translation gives CASSPSARPEETQYF. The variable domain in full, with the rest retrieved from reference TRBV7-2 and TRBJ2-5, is GAGVSQSPSNKVTEKGKDVELRCDPISGHTALYWYRQSLGQGLEFLIYFQGNSAPDKSGLPSDRFSAERTGGSVSTLTIQRTQQEDSAVYLCASSPSARPEETQYFGPGTRLLVL.

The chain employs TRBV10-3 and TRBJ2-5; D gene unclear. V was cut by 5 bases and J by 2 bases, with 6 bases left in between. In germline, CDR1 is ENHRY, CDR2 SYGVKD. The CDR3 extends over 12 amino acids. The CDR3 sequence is CAISTEQETQYF. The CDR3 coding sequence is TGTGCCATCAGTACCGAACAAGAGACCCAGTACTTC.

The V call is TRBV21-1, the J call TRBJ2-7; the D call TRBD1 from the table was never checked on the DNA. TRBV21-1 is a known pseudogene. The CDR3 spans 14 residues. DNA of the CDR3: TGTGCCAGCCATTCGGACAGGGGAAACGACGAGCAGTACTTC. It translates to CASHSDRGNDEQYF.

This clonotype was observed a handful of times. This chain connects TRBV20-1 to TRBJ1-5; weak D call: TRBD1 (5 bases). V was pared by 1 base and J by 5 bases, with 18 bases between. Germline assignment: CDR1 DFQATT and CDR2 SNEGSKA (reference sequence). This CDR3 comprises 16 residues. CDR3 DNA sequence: TGCAGTGCTAGAGGGCTTCGGGGAGAGGGGCATCAGCCCCAGCATTTT. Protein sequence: CSARGLRGEGHQPQHF.

CDR3 sequence (DNA): TGTGCCAGCAGCTTGGGACTAGCGGGGCTAGGTGAGCAGTTCTTC. Its protein is CASSLGLAGLGEQFF. The V and J genes are TRBV7-9 and TRBJ2-1, with TRBD2 identical over 13 bases. Germline CDR1 reads SEHNR; CDR2 reads FQNEAQ (reference sequence). The V segment lost 3 bases and the J segment 9 bases; nucleotides outside the gene matches: 5. The CDR3 contains 15 residues. The whole variable domain, remainder taken from reference TRBV7-9 and TRBJ2-1, is DTGVSQNPRHKITKRGQNVTFRCDPISEHNRLYWYRQTLGQGPEFLTYFQNEAQLEKSRLLSDRFSAERPKGSFSTLEIQRTEQGDSAMYLCASSLGLAGLGEQFFGPGTRLTVL.

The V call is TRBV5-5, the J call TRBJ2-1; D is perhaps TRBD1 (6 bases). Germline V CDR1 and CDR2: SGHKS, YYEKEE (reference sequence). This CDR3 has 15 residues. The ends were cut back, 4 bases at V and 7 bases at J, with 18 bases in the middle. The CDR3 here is CASSPAGEMGNEQFF. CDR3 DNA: TGTGCCAGCAGCCCGGCAGGGGAAATGGGAAATGAGCAGTTCTTC.

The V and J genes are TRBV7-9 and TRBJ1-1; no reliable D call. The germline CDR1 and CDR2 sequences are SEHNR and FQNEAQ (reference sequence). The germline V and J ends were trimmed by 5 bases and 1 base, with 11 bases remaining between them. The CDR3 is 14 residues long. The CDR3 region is CASSPSGWNTEAFF. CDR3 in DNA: TGTGCCAGCAGCCCCTCAGGATGGAACACTGAAGCTTTCTTT.

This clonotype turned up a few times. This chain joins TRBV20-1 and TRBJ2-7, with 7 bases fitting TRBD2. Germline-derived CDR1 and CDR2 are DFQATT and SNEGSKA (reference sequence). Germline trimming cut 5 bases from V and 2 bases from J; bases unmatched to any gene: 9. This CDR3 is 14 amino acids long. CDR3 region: CSAHQAGSPYEQYF. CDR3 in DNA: TGCAGTGCTCACCAAGCGGGGAGTCCCTACGAGCAGTACTTC.

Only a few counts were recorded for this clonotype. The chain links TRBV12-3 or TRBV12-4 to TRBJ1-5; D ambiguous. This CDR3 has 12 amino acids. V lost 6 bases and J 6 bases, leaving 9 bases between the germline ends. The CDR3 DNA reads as TGTGCCAGCAGCCCCACCGGTCAGCCCCAGCATTTT. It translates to CASSPTGQPQHF.

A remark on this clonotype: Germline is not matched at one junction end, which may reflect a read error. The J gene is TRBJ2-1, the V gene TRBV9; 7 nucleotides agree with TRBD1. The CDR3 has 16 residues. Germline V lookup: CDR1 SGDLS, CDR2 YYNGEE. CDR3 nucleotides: TGTGCCAGCAGCGAAAGGGGGCTCGACTCCAACAATGAGCAGTTCTTC. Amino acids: CASSERGLDSNNEQFF.

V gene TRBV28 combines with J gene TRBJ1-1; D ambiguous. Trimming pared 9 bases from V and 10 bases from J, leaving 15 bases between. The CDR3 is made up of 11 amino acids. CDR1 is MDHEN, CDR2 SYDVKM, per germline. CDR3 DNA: TGTGCCAGTTCCTCGTGGGCGGCAGCTTTCTTT. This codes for CASSSWAAAFF.

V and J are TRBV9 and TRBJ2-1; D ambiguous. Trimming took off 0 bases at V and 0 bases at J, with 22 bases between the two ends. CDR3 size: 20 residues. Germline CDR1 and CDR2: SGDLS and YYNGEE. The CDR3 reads CASSVDLMIPRESSYNEQFF. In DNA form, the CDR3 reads TGTGCCAGCAGCGTAGACCTGATGATACCACGAGAAAGCTCCTACAATGAGCAGTTCTTC.

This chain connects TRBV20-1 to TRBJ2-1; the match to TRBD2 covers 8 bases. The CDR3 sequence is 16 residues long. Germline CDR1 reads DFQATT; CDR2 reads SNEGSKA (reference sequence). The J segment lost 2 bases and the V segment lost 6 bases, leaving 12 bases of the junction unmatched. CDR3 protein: CSAIEFSGATYNEQFF. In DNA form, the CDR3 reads TGCAGTGCCATAGAATTTAGCGGGGCAACCTACAATGAGCAGTTCTTC.

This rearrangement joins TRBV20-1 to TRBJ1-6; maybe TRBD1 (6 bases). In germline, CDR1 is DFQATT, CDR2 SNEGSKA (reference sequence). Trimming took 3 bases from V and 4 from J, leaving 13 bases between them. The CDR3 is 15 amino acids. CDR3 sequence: CSARQGNGYNSPLHF. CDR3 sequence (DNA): TGCAGTGCTAGGCAGGGGAATGGGTATAATTCACCCCTCCACTTT.

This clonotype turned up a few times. CDR3 nucleotides: TGTGCCAGCAGCCCCCGACAGGGCACTGAAGCTTTCTTT. Encoded protein: CASSPRQGTEAFF. V is TRBV7-8 and J is TRBJ1-1, with 7 bases fitting TRBD1. The length of the CDR3 is 13 residues. CDR1 and CDR2 (germline): SGHVS, FQNEAQ. Trimming took 5 bases from V and 4 from J; bases not matched to a gene: 4.

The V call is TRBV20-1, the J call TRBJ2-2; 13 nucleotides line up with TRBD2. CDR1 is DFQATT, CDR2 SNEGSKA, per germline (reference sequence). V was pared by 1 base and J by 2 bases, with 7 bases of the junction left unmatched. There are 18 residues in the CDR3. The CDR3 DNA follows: TGCAGTGCTAGAGGACTAGCGGGGGGACTGTATAACACCGGGGAGCTGTTTTTT. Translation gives CSARGLAGGLYNTGELFF.

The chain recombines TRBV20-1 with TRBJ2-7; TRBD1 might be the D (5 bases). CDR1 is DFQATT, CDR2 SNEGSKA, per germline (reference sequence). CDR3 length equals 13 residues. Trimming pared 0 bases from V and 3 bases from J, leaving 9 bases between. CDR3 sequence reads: CSARDLDSYEQYF. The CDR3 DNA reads TGCAGTGCTAGAGACCTCGACAGCTACGAGCAGTACTTC.